This T cell receptor beta chain was sequenced during a study of siplizumab effects on memory and regulatory T cells. The CDR3 runs 15 residues. Germline V lookup: CDR1 SGDLS, CDR2 YYNGEE. Between the trimmed V and J ends, which lost 4 bases and 1 base, there was a span of 14 bases. Data came from immunoSEQ multiplex PCR; TCRdb stores just in-frame clones and leaves some out. The top ten clones hold 1% to 1.5% of a sample with about 110,000 clones, approximately 92% of them seen once. Findings and caveats of the study: Siplizumab produced a significant reduction in alloreactive sequences that were traceable to unstimulated CD4+ memory cells. Memory cells seemed less diverse than naive T cells, which also seemed major contributors to the alloresponse.

Remarks on this clone: Its target is unknown.

The source of this sequence is a human donor in good health. Source material: CD4+ T cells sorted from blood. The chain combines TRBV9 with TRBJ2-5; unclear D gene. The CDR3 coding sequence is TGTGCCAGCAGCATCACTCCCGGGCTCCAAGAGACCCAGTACTTC. It encodes CASSITPGLQETQYF.